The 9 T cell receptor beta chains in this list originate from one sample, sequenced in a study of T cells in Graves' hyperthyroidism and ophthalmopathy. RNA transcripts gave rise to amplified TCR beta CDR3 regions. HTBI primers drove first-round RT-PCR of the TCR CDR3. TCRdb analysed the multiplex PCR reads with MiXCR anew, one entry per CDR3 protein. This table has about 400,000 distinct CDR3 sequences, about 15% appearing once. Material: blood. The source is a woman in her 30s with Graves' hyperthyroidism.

The DNA of the CDR3 is TGTGCCAGCAGCATTGGACCCCTCCCTCTCGACGAGCAGTACTTC. Translation gives CASSIGPLPLDEQYF. The V call is TRBV3-1, the J call TRBJ2-7; D ambiguous. The CDR3 totals 15 residues. Between the trimmed V and J ends, which lost 5 bases and 5 bases, there was a span of 19 bases. Germline V CDR1 and CDR2: LGHDT, YNNKEL (reference sequence).

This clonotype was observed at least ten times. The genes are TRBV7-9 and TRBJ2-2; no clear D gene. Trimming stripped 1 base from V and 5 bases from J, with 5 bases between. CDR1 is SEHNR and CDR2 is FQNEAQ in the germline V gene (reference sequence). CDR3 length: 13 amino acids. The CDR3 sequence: CASSLVETGELFF. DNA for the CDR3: TGTGCCAGCAGCTTAGTGGAAACCGGGGAGCTGTTTTTT.

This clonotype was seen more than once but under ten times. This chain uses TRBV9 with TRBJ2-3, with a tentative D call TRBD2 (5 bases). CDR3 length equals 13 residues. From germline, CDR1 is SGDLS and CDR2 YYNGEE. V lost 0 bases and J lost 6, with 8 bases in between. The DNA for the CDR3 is TGTGCCAGCAGCGTAGTCCCGGGGGATACGCAGTATTTT. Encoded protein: CASSVVPGDTQYF. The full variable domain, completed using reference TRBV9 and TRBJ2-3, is DSGVTQTPKHLITATGQRVTLRCSPRSGDLSVYWYQQSLDQGLQFLIQYYNGEERAKGNILERFSAQQFPDLHSELNLSSLELGDSALYFCASSVVPGDTQYFGPGTRLTVL.

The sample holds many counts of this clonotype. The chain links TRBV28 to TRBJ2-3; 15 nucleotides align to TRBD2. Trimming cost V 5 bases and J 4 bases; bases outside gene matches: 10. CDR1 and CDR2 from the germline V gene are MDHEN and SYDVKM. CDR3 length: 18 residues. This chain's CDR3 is CASSEYLGLAGGSDTQYF. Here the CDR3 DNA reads TGTGCCAGCAGTGAATACCTGGGACTAGCGGGAGGATCAGATACGCAGTATTTT.

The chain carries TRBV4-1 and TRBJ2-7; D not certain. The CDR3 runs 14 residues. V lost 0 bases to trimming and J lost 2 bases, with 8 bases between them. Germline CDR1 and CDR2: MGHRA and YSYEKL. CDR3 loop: CASSQDEPTYEQYF. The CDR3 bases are TGCGCCAGCAGCCAAGATGAACCAACCTACGAGCAGTACTTC.

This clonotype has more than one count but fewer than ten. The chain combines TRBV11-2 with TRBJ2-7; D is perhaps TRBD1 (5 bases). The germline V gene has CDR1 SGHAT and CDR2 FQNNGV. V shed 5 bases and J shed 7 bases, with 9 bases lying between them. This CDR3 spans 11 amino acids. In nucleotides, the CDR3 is TGTGCCAGCAGCCCCCGACAGGAGCAGTACTTC. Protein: CASSPRQEQYF.

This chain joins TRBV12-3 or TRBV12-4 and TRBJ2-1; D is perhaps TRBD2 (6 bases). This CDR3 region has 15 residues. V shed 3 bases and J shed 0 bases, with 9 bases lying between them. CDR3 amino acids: CASSFDGSSYNEQFF. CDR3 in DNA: TGTGCCAGCAGTTTCGACGGGAGCTCCTACAATGAGCAGTTCTTC.

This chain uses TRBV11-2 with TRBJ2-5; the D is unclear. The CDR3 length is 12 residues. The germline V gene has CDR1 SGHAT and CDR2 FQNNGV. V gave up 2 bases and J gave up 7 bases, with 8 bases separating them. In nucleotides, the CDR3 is TGTGCCAGCAGCTTAAACGATGGGACCCAGTACTTC. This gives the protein CASSLNDGTQYF. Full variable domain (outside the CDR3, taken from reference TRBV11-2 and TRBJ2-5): EAGVAQSPRYKIIEKRQSVAFWCNPISGHATLYWYQQILGQGPKLLIQFQNNGVVDDSQLPKDRFSAERLKGVDSTLKIQPAKLEDSAVYLCASSLNDGTQYFGPGTRLLVL.

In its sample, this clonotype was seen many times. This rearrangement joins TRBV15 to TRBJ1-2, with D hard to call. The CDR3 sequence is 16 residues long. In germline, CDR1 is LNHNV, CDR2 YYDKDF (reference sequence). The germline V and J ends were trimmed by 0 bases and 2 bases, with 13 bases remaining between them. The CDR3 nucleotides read TGTGCCACCAGCAGAGATTGGTCGACAAACAACTATGGCTACACCTTC. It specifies CATSRDWSTNNYGYTF.